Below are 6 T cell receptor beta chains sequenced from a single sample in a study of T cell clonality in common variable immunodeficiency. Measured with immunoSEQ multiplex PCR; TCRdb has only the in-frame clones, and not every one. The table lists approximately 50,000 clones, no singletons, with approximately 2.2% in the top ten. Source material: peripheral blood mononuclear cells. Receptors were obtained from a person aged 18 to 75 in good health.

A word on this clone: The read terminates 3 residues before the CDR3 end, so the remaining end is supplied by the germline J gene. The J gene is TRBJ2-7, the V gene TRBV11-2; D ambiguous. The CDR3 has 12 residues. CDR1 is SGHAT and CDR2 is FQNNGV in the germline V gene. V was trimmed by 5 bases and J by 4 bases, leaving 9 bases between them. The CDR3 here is CASSRLEYEQYF. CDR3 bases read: TGTGCCAGCAGCCGACTGGAATACGAG.

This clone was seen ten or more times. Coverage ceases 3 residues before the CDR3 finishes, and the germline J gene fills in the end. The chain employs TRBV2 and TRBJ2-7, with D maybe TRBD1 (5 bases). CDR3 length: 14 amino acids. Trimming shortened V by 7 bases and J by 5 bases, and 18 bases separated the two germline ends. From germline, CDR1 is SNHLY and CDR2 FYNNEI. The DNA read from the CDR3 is TGTGCCAGCATAATTTGGGCAAGGGGCGACGAG. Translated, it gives CASIIWARGDE. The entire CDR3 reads CASIIWARGDEQYF.

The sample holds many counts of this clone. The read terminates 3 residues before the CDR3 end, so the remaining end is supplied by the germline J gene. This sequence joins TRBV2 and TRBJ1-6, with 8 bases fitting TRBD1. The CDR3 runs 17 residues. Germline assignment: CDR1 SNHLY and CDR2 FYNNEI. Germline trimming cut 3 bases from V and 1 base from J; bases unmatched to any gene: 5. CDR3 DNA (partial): TGTGCCAGCAGTGATGGACAGGGAGTATCCTATAATTCACCC. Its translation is CASSDGQGVSYNSP. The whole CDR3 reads CASSDGQGVSYNSPLHF. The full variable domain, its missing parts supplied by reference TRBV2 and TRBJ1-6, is EPEVTQTPSHQVTQMGQEVILRCVPISNHLYFYWYRQILGQKVEFLVSFYNNEISEKSEIFDDQFSVERPDGSNFTLKIRSTKLEDSAMYFCASSDGQGVSYNSPLHFGNGTRLTVT.

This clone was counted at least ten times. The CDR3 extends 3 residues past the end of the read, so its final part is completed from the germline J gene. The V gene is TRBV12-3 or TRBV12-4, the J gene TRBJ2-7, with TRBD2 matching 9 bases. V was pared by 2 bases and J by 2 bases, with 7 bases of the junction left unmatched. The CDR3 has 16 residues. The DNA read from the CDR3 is TGTGCCAGCAGTTTACGTGGGACTAGCAGACCCTACGAG. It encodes CASSLRGTSRPYE. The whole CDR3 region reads CASSLRGTSRPYEQYF.

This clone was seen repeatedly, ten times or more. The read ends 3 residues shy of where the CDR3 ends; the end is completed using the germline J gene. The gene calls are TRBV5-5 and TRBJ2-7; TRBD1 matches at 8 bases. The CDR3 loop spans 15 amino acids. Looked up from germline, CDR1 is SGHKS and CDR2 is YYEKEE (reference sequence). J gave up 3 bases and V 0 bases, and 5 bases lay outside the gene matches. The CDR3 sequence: CASSLVAGGLYEQYF. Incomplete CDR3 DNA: TGTGCCAGCAGCTTGGTGGCAGGGGGCCTCTACGAG.

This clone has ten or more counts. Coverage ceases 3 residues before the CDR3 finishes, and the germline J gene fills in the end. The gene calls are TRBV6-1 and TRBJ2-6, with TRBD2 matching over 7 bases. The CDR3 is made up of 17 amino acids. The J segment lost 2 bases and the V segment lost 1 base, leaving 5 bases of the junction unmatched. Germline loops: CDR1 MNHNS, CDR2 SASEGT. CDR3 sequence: CASSEDFGGAGANVLTF. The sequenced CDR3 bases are TGTGCCAGCAGTGAAGATTTTGGGGGGGCTGGGGCCAACGTC.